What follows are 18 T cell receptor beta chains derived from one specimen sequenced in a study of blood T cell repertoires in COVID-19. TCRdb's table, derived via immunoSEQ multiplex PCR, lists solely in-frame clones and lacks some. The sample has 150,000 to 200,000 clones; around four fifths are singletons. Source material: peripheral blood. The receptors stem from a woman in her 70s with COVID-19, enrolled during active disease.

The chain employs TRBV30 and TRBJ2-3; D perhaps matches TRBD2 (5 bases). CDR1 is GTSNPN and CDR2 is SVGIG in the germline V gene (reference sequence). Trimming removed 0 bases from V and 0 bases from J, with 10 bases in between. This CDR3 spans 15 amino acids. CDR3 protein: CAWSVGPGSTDTQYF. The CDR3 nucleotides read TGTGCCTGGAGTGTCGGTCCGGGAAGCACAGATACGCAGTATTTT.

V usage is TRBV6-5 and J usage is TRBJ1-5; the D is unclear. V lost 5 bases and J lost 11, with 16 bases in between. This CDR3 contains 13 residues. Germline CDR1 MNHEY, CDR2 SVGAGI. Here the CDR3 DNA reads TGTGCCAGCAGTCGGGGTCCACAGTTTTCCCAGCATTTT. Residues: CASSRGPQFSQHF.

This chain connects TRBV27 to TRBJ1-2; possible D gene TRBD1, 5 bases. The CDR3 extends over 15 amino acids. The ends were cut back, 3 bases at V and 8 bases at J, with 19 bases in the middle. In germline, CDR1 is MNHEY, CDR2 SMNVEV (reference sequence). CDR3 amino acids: CASSFTPPGGRGYTF. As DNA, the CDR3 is TGTGCCAGCAGTTTTACACCCCCCGGGGGGAGGGGCTACACCTTC.

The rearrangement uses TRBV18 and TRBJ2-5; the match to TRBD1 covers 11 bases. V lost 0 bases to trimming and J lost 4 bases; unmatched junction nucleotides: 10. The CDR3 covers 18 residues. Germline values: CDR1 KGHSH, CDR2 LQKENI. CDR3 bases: TGTGCCAGCTCACCACCAGGTGGGACAGGGGGTCGAGGAGAGACCCAGTACTTC. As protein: CASSPPGGTGGRGETQYF.

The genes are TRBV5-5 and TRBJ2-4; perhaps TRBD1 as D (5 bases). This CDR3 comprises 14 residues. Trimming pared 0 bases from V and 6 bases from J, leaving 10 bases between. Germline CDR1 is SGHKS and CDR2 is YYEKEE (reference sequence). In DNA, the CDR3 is TGTGCCAGCAGCTTGGGAACAGGCCGAAACATTCAGTACTTC. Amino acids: CASSLGTGRNIQYF.

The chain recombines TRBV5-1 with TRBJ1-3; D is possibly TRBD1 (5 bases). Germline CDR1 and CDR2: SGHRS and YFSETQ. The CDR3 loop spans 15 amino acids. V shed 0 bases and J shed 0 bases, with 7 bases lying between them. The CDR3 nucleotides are TGCGCCAGCAGCTTGGCCGGGGGCTCTGGAAACACCATATATTTT. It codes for CASSLAGGSGNTIYF.

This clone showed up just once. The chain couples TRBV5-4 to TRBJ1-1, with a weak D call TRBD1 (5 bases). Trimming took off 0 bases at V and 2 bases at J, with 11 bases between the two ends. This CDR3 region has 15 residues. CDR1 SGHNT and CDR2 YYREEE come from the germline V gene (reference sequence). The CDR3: CASSLGRGRNTEAFF. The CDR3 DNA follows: TGTGCCAGCAGCTTGGGGAGGGGACGAAACACTGAAGCTTTCTTT. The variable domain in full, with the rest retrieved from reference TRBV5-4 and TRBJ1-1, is ETGVTQSPTHLIKTRGQQVTLRCSSQSGHNTVSWYQQALGQGPQFIFQYYREEENGRGNFPPRFSGLQFPNYSSELNVNALELDDSALYLCASSLGRGRNTEAFFGQGTRLTVV.

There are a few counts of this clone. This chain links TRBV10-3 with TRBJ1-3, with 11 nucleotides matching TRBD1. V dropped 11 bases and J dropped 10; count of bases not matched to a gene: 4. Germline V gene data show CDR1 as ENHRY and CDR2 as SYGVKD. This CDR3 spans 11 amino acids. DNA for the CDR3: TGTGCCTCCGGGACAGGGGGTACCATATATTTT. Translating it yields CASGTGGTIYF.

This CDR3 reads CASSARGSSYNSPLHF. CDR3 in DNA: TGCGCCAGCAGTGCGAGGGGGAGCTCCTATAATTCACCCCTCCACTTT. The rearrangement links TRBV10-1 to TRBJ1-6; a possible D gene is TRBD1 (6 bases). The CDR3 runs 16 residues. Trimming took 4 bases from V and 0 from J, leaving 10 bases between them. Germline CDR1 and CDR2: WNHNN and SYGVQD (reference sequence).

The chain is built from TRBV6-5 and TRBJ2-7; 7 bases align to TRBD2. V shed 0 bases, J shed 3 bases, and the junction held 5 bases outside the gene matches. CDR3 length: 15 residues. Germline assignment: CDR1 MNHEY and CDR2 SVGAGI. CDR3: CASSYSLRGSYEQYF. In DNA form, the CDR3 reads TGTGCCAGCAGTTACTCCCTCCGCGGGAGCTACGAGCAGTACTTC.

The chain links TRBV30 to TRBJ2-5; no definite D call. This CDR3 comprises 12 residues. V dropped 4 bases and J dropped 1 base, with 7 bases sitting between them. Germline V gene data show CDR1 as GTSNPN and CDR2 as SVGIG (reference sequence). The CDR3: CAWKTSQETQYF. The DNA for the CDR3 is TGTGCCTGGAAGACAAGCCAAGAGACCCAGTACTTC.

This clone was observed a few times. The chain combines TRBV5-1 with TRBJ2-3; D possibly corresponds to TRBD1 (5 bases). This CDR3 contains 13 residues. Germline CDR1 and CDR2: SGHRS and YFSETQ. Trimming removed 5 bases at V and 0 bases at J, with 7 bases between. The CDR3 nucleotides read TGCGCCAGCAGACAGGTTAGCACAGATACGCAGTATTTT. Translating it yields CASRQVSTDTQYF.

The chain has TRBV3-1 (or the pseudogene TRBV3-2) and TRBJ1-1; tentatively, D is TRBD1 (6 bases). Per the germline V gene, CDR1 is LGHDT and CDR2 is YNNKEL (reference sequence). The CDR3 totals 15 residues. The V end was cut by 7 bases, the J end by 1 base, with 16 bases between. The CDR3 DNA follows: TGTGCCAGCACTCAAGGGGGGGGGAGGAACACTGAAGCTTTCTTT. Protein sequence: CASTQGGGRNTEAFF.

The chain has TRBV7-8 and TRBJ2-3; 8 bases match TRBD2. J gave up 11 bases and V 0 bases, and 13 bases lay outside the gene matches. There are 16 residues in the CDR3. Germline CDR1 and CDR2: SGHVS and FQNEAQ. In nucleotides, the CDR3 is TGTGCCAGCAGCTTAGCGCTGGCGGGGGGTCTCCTGGTGCAGTATTTT. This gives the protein CASSLALAGGLLVQYF.

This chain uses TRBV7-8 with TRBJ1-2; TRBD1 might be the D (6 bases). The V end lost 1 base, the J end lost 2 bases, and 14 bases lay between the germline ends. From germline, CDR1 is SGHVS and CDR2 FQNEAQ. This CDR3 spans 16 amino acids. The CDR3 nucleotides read TGTGCCAGCAGCTTAGTGGCAGGGGAAATCAACTATGGCTACACCTTC. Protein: CASSLVAGEINYGYTF.

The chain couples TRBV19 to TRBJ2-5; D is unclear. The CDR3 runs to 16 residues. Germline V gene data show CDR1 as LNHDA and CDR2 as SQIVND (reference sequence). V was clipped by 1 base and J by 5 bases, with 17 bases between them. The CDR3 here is CASSIALSSSRETQYF. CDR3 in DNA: TGTGCCAGTAGTATAGCCCTCAGTAGCAGCCGGGAGACCCAGTACTTC.

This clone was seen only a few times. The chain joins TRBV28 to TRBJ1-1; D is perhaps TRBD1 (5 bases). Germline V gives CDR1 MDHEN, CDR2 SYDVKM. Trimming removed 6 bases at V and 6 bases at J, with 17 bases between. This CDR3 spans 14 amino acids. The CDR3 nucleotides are TGTGCCAGCAGACCGGGCGCGGGGGTAGCTGAAGCTTTCTTT. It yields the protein CASRPGAGVAEAFF.

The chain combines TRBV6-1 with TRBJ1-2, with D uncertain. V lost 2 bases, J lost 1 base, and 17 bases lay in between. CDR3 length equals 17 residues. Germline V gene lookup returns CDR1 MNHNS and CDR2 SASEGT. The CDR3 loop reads CASSEFARGRGNYGYTF. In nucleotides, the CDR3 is TGTGCCAGCAGTGAATTTGCGAGAGGACGGGGTAACTATGGCTACACCTTC.